The 15 T cell receptor beta chains reported below all come from one sample, sequenced in a study of blood T cells in healthy people across ages. With a J-beta primer mix and a sample-barcoded 5' primer, a second PCR ran 7 to 11 cycles. TCRdb reanalysed the 5' RACE reads using MiXCR and keeps one entry per CDR3 protein. The table records roughly 1,100,000 distinct CDR3 sequences, 25% of them present only once. These data also featured in a second study, about T cells of mothers and their children.

Sequencing used blood. The receptor set was obtained from a girl aged 2 to 10 in good health.

In this sample, this clonotype turned up a few times. This chain links TRBV7-2 with TRBJ2-1, with 7 bases that match TRBD2. This CDR3 has 15 residues. V gave up 3 bases and J gave up 6 bases; unmatched junction bases: 8. Germline values: CDR1 SGHTA, CDR2 FQGNSA. Written as DNA, the CDR3 is TGTGCCAGCAGCTTGGCCGGGGGGAGCCTCAATGAGCAGTTCTTC. Protein product: CASSLAGGSLNEQFF.

To note about this clonotype: At one of its ends the junction is not consistent with the germline gene, which may arise from a read error. The V and J genes are TRBV7-7 and TRBJ2-5; 8 bases match TRBD1. The J call may be mistaken, given a closer DNA end match to TRBJ2-7. The germline V gene encodes CDR1 SSHAT and CDR2 FNYEAQ (reference sequence). CDR3 length: 13 amino acids. CDR3 sequence (DNA): TGTGCTAGCAGCTCCAGACAGGGGTTCGAGCAGTACTTC. Encoded protein: CASSSRQGFEQYF.

This clonotype came up a few times. The rearrangement joins TRBV28 to TRBJ2-7; no clear D gene. The ends were cut back, 6 bases at V and 2 bases at J, with 14 bases in the middle. CDR3 length: 14 amino acids. Germline loops: CDR1 MDHEN, CDR2 SYDVKM. The CDR3: CASRSGQVAYEQYF. The CDR3 bases are TGTGCCAGCAGGAGTGGCCAGGTTGCCTACGAGCAGTACTTC.

This clonotype was picked up a small number of times. This chain connects TRBV4-3 to TRBJ2-1, with D perhaps matching TRBD2 (6 bases). The V gene lost 0 bases and the J gene lost 3 bases, with 9 bases spanning the gap. This CDR3 spans 15 amino acids. Germline-derived CDR1 and CDR2 are LGHNA and YSLEER. CDR3: CASSQERGFYNEQFF. The CDR3 DNA follows: TGCGCCAGCAGCCAAGAGCGGGGCTTCTACAATGAGCAGTTCTTC.

The table lists this clonotype with a few counts. This rearrangement joins TRBV12-3 or TRBV12-4 to TRBJ1-2; D might be TRBD1 (5 bases). The CDR3 consists of 13 residues. Trimming stripped 4 bases from V and 4 bases from J, with 10 bases between. CDR3 in DNA: TGTGCCAGCAGTTACGGGACGGGCTATGGCTACACCTTC. Translation gives CASSYGTGYGYTF.

The chain uses TRBV29-1 and TRBJ2-5, with TRBD1 identical over 9 bases. TRBJ2-1 explains the end of the DNA better; the J call may be wrong. CDR1 and CDR2 from the germline V gene are SQVTM and ANQGSEA. This CDR3 has 12 amino acids. CDR3 coding DNA: TGCAGCGTTGAAGAAGGGGACAGGGAACAGTTCTTC. Protein: CSVEEGDREQFF.

The rearrangement joins TRBV13 to TRBJ2-6; D is perhaps TRBD1 (5 bases). The V end lost 5 bases, the J end lost 4 bases, and 18 bases lay between the germline ends. This CDR3 is 17 amino acids long. From germline, CDR1 is PRHDT and CDR2 FYEKMQ (reference sequence). The CDR3 sequence is CASSHSIRAEGANVLTF. CDR3 in DNA: TGTGCCAGCAGCCACTCTATCAGGGCGGAAGGGGCCAACGTCCTGACTTTC. Looking up the rest from reference TRBV13 and TRBJ2-6 gives the full variable domain: AAGVIQSPRHLIKEKRETATLKCYPIPRHDTVYWYQQGPGQDPQFLISFYEKMQSDKGSIPDRFSAQQFSDYHSELNMSSLELGDSALYFCASSHSIRAEGANVLTFGAGSRLTVL.

The rearrangement uses TRBV7-2 and TRBJ2-3; no firm D call. The CDR3 is 15 amino acids. Germline V CDR1 and CDR2: SGHTA, FQGNSA. V lost 1 base to trimming and J lost 1 base, with 9 bases between them. The CDR3 DNA sequence: TGTGCCAGCAGCTTAGATCGCCGGGGCACAGATACGCAGTATTTT. This translates into CASSLDRRGTDTQYF.

This rearrangement joins TRBV28 to TRBJ2-7; 10 bases agree with TRBD1. The CDR3 spans 14 residues. V shed 5 bases and J 1 base; nucleotides not matched to a gene: 2. Germline V gene data show CDR1 as MDHEN and CDR2 as SYDVKM. CDR3 sequence reads: CASSGTGDSYEQYF. DNA of the CDR3: TGTGCCAGCAGTGGGACAGGGGATTCCTACGAGCAGTACTTC. Based on the CDR3 plus reference TRBV28 and TRBJ2-7, the full variable domain is DVKVTQSSRYLVKRTGEKVFLECVQDMDHENMFWYRQDPGLGLRLIYFSYDVKMKEKGDIPEGYSVSREKKERFSLILESASTNQTSMYLCASSGTGDSYEQYFGPGTRLTVT.

CDR3 residues: CASSLNGGSSHEQYF. As DNA, the CDR3 is TGTGCCAGCAGCTTGAACGGCGGGAGTTCCCACGAGCAGTACTTC. J is TRBJ2-7 and V is TRBV7-6; 7 bases are shared with TRBD2. The CDR3 runs 15 residues. Germline assignment: CDR1 SGHVS and CDR2 FNYEAQ. V lost 3 bases, J lost 5 bases, and 10 bases stayed unmatched.

The rearrangement uses TRBV7-9 and TRBJ2-7; D is unclear. In germline, CDR1 is SEHNR, CDR2 FQNEAQ (reference sequence). The CDR3 contains 13 residues. Between the trimmed V and J ends, which lost 6 bases and 0 bases, there was a span of 9 bases. This CDR3 is CASSPKVSYEQYF. The DNA for the CDR3 is TGTGCCAGCAGTCCAAAGGTCTCCTACGAGCAGTACTTC.

The genes are TRBV12-3 or TRBV12-4 and TRBJ2-7, with a possible D match to TRBD1 (6 bases). The CDR3 consists of 15 residues. V gave up 4 bases and J gave up 4 bases, with 17 bases separating them. CDR3 bases: TGTGCCAGCAGTTCTCTGACAGGCCTCGCTTACGAGCAGTACTTC. It specifies CASSSLTGLAYEQYF.

CDR3 loop: CASSTRTGVVNEQFF. The DNA of the CDR3 is TGTGCCAGCAGTACTAGGACAGGGGTGGTCAATGAGCAGTTCTTC. The rearrangement links TRBV6-5 to TRBJ2-5, with TRBD1 identical over 9 bases. The assigned J gene may be wrong: the sequence end matches TRBJ2-1 better. The CDR3 has 15 amino acids. Germline V gene data show CDR1 as MNHEY and CDR2 as SVGAGI.

This clonotype was seen a handful of times. The chain joins TRBV20-1 to TRBJ1-5; 8 bases agree with TRBD1. This CDR3 is built from 15 residues. V was clipped by 2 bases and J by 7 bases; unmatched bases: 10. Germline V gives CDR1 DFQATT, CDR2 SNEGSKA (reference sequence). CDR3 region: CSARRRQTGDQPQHF. DNA of the CDR3: TGCAGTGCTAGACGCCGTCAGACAGGGGACCAGCCCCAGCATTTT.

As DNA, the CDR3 is TGCAGCGTAGCAGGTCTTATAAAGGCCGGGGAGCTGTTTTTT. The encoded protein is CSVAGLIKAGELFF. The rearrangement uses TRBV29-1 and TRBJ2-2; D uncertain. Germline-derived CDR1 and CDR2 are SQVTM and ANQGSEA. This CDR3 spans 14 amino acids. Trimming pared 6 bases from V and 6 bases from J, leaving 17 bases between.